The 4 T cell receptor beta chains given below trace back to one sample, sequenced in a study of CD8 T cells in ankylosing spondylitis. A single record per CDR3 protein comes from TCRdb applying MiXCR to the 5' RACE reads. The sample records a few hundred thousand distinct CDR3 sequences, more than 9% being singletons. Sequenced sample: blood, either unsorted or a sorted T cell fraction (not recorded which). Receptors were obtained from a male donor with ankylosing spondylitis or in good health (not recorded which).

This clonotype occurred a few times. The V and J genes are TRBV6-1 and TRBJ2-7, with 11 bases identical to TRBD2. V lost 6 bases, J lost 3 bases, and 7 bases stayed unmatched. CDR1 is MNHNS, CDR2 SASEGT, per germline. This CDR3 has 15 residues. The CDR3, as DNA: TGTGCCAGCAGACCCCTAGCGGGGGGTCTCTACGAGCAGTACTTC. Protein product: CASRPLAGGLYEQYF.

This clonotype was counted between two and nine times. At one of its ends the junction is not consistent with the germline gene, which may arise from a read error. The rearrangement links TRBV3-1 to TRBJ1-1, with D possibly matching TRBD1 (5 bases). The length of the CDR3 is 12 residues. Per the germline V gene, CDR1 is LGHDT and CDR2 is YNNKEL (reference sequence). Here the CDR3 DNA reads TGTGCCAGCAGCCAAACTACAGGTGAGGCCACCTTT. Its translation is CASSQTTGEATF. Complete variable domain (other parts from reference TRBV3-1 and TRBJ1-1): DTAVSQTPKYLVTQMGNDKSIKCEQNLGHDTMYWYKQDSKKFLKIMFSYNNKELIINETVPNRFSPKSPDKAHLNLHINSLELGDSAVYFCASSQTTGEATFGQGTRLTVV.

This clonotype showed up many times. The V and J genes are TRBV6-5 and TRBJ2-7, with 9 positions matching TRBD1. The CDR3 loop spans 14 amino acids. CDR1 MNHEY and CDR2 SVGAGI come from the germline V gene. Germline trimming cut 4 bases from V and 6 bases from J; bases unmatched to any gene: 7. The CDR3 region is CASSFGTGYLEQYF. DNA of the CDR3: TGTGCCAGCAGTTTCGGGACAGGGTACCTCGAGCAGTACTTC.

This clonotype was seen at least ten times. The CDR3 DNA reads TGTGCCAGCAGCGAAGCCTCCGGGGGGGCGACCTACAATGAGCAGTTCTTC. Residues: CASSEASGGATYNEQFF. The chain uses TRBV7-8 and TRBJ2-1, with 8 positions matching TRBD2. With 5 bases clipped from V and 2 bases from J, the junction kept 11 bases outside the gene matches. CDR1 is SGHVS, CDR2 FQNEAQ, per germline. The CDR3 runs to 17 residues.